Sequencing of this T cell receptor beta chain was carried out in a study of T cell repertoires in cytomegalovirus infection. Study overall: Selection of CMV epitopes for the study included recently identified HLA-C-restricted and well-studied HLA-B-restricted ones. Evidence of both CMV infection and a matching HLA type came from public TCR beta signatures.

The study's findings and limits: Predominance within the ex vivo response was attributable to HLA-C-restricted CMV-specific TCR beta clonotypes. Carriers of CMV plus the relevant HLA were identified by cumulative public TCR beta family frequency.

The length of the CDR3 is 11 residues. V shed 5 bases and J shed 12 bases, with 8 bases lying between them. In its sample, this clonotype was seen a few times. The antigen is unknown. Each CDR3 protein is one row after TCRdb ran MiXCR on the reads. The sample includes some 350,000 distinct CDR3 sequences, about 28% seen only once; the top ten take 15% to 20%. The V call is TRBV12-3 or TRBV12-4, the J call TRBJ1-6; D is unclear. Sequences were derived from cultured PBMCs, sampled from culture after CMV antigen stimulation. The source is a human donor in good health (CMV status not recorded). Some clones in this sample may be carry-over from other donors' samples. The CDR3 sequence: CASSRAGPLHF. In DNA, the CDR3 is TGTGCCAGCAGTAGGGCCGGACCCCTCCACTTT.